This T cell receptor beta chain was retrieved from a study of shared clonotypes between healthy human individuals. Study-wide points: Non-shared clonotypes had lower generation probabilities than those shared by all four donors.

The protocol was immunoSEQ multiplex PCR, while the TCRdb copy is restricted to in-frame clones and leaves out a portion. Altogether millions of clones are present, 90% to 95% being singletons, with the ten largest covering 0.35% to 0.45%. Points on this clone: Its antigen is unknown.

CDR1 SGHRS and CDR2 YFSETQ come from the germline V gene. The CDR3 has 17 amino acids. The ends lost 3 bases at V and 2 bases at J; junction bases unmatched: 6. The receptor was isolated from a man younger than 35 in good health. Some clones in this sample may be carry-over from other donors' samples. The sample was naive CD4+ T cells from PBMCs. Described subset: CD45RA+ positively selected. The V and J genes are TRBV5-1 and TRBJ1-4; 11 nucleotides match TRBD1. In DNA form, the CDR3 reads TGCGCCAGCAGCTCGGACAGGGGGCGGGCGACTAATGAAAAACTGTTTTTT. Encoded protein: CASSSDRGRATNEKLFF. Using reference TRBV5-1 and TRBJ1-4 for the parts outside the CDR3, the full variable domain is KAGVTQTPRYLIKTRGQQVTLSCSPISGHRSVSWYQQTPGQGLQFLFEYFSETQRNKGNFPGRFSGRQFSNSRSEMNVSTLELGDSALYLCASSSDRGRATNEKLFFGSGTQLSVL.